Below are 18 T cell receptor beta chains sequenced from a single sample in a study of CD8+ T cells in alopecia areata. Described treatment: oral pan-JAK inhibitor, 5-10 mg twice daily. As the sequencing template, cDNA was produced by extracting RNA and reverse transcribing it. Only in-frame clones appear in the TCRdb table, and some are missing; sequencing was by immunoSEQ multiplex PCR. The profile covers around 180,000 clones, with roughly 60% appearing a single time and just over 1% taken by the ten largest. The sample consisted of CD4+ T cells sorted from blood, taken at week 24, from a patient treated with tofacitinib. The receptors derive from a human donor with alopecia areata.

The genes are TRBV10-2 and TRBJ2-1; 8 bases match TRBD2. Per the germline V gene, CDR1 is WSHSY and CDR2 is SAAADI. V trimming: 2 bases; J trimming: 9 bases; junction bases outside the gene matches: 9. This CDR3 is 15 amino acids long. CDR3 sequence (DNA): TGCGCCAGCAGTGAGGGTGATTGGAGCGGGGGTGAGCAGTTCTTC. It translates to CASSEGDWSGGEQFF.

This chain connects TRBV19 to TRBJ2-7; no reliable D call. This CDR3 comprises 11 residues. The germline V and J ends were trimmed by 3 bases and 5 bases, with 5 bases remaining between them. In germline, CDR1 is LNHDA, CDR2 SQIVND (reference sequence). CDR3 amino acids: CASSMEHEQYF. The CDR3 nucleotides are TGTGCCAGTAGTATGGAACACGAGCAGTACTTC.

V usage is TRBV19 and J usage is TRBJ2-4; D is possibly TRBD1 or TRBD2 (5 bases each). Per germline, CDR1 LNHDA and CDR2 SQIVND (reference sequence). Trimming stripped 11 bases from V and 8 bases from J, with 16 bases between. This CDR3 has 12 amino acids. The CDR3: CAEDGDAHIQYF. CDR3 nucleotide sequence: TGTGCCGAGGACGGGGACGCACACATTCAGTACTTC.

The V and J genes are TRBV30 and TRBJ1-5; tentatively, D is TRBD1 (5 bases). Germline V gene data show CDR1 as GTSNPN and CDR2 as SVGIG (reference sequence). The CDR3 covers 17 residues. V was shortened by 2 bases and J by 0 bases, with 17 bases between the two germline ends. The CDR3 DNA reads TGTGCCTGGAGTAAGGGGTCGTCGGCTGGTAGCAATCAGCCCCAGCATTTT. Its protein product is CAWSKGSSAGSNQPQHF.

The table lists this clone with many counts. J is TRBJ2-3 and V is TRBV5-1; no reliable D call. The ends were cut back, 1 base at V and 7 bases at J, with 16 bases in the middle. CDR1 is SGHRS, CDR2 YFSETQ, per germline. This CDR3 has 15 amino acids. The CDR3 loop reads CASSLPGTTSHTQYF. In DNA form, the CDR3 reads TGCGCCAGCAGCTTGCCTGGCACCACGTCACATACGCAGTATTTT.

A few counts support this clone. The CDR3 loop reads CASRRGVDIGEQFF. The DNA for the CDR3 is TGTGCCAGCAGACGGGGGGTCGATATTGGTGAGCAGTTCTTC. The chain has TRBV27 and TRBJ2-1; 7 bases align to TRBD2. Germline V gene lookup returns CDR1 MNHEY and CDR2 SMNVEV (reference sequence). CDR3 size: 14 residues. J was trimmed by 9 bases and V by 6 bases; bases with no gene match: 11.

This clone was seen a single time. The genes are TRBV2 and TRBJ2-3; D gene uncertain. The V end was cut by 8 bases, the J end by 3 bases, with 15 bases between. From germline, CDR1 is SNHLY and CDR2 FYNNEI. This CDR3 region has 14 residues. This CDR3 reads CASRPRLGTDTQYF. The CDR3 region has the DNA TGTGCCAGCCGGCCCCGTTTGGGGACAGATACGCAGTATTTT.

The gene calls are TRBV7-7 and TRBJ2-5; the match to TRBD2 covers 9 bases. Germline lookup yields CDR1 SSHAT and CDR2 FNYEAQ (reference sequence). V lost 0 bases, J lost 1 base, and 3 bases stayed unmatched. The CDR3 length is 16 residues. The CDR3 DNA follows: TGTGCCAGCAGCTTAGCGGGCGGGGGGGGCCAAGAGACCCAGTACTTC. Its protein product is CASSLAGGGGQETQYF.

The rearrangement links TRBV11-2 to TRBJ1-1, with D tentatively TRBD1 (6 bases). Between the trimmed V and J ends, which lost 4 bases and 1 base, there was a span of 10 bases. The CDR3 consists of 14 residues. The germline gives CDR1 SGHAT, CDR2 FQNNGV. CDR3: CASSWGLGNTEAFF. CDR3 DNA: TGTGCCAGCAGCTGGGGGCTGGGGAACACTGAAGCTTTCTTT.

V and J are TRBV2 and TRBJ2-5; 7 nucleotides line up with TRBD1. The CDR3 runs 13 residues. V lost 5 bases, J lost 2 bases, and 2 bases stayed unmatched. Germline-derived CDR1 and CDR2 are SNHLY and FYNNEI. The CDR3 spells CASSRDRQETQYF. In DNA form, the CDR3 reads TGTGCCAGCAGTCGGGACAGACAAGAGACCCAGTACTTC. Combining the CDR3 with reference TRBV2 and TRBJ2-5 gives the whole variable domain EPEVTQTPSHQVTQMGQEVILRCVPISNHLYFYWYRQILGQKVEFLVSFYNNEISEKSEIFDDQFSVERPDGSNFTLKIRSTKLEDSAMYFCASSRDRQETQYFGPGTRLLVL.

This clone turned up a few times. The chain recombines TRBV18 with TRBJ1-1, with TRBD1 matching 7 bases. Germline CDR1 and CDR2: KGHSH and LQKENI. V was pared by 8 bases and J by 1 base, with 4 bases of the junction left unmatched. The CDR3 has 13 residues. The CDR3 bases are TGTGCCAGCAGACAGGGAGGGAACACTGAAGCTTTCTTT. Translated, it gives CASRQGGNTEAFF.

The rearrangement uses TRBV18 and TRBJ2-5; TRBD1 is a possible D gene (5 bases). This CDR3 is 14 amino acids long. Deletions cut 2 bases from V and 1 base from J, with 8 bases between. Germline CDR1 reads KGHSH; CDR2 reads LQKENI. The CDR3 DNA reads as TGTGCCAGCTCACCAGGCAGGGCCCAAGAGACCCAGTACTTC. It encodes CASSPGRAQETQYF.

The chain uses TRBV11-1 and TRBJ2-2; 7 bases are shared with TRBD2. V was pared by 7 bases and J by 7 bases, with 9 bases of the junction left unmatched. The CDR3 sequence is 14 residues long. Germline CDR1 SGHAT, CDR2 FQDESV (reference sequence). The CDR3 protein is CASNPAGKVGELFF. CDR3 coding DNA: TGTGCCAGCAACCCAGCGGGGAAAGTCGGGGAGCTGTTTTTT.

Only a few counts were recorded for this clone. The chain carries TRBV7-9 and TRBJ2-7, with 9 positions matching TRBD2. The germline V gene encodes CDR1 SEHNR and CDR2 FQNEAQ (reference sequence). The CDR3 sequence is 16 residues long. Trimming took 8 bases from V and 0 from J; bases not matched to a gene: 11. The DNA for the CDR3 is TGTGCCAGCGCCGGTAGCGGGGGCCCCAGCTCCTACGAGCAGTACTTC. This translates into CASAGSGGPSSYEQYF.

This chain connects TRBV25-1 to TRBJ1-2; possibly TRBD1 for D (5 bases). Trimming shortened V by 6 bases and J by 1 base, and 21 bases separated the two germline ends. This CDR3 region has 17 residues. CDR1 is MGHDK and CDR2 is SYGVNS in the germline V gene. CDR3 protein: CASSSDTRAESNYGYTF. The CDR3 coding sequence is TGTGCCAGCAGCTCGGACACAAGGGCAGAAAGTAACTATGGCTACACCTTC.

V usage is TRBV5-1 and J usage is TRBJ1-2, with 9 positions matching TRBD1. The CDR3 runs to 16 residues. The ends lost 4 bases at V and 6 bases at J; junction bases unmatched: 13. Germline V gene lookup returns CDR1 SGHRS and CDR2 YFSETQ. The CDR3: CASSPQGASGENGYTF. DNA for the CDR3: TGCGCCAGCAGCCCACAGGGGGCTAGTGGTGAAAATGGCTACACCTTC.

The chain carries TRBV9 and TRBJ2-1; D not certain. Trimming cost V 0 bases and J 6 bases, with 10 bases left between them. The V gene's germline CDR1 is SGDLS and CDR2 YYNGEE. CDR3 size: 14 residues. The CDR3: CASSVDSPGNEQFF. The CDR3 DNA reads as TGTGCCAGCAGCGTAGACTCCCCCGGCAATGAGCAGTTCTTC.

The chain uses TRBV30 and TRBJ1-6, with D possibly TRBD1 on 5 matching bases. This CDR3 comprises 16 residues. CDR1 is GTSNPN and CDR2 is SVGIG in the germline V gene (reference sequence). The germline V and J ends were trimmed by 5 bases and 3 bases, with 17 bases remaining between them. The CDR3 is CAWDAERGLYNSPLHF. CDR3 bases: TGTGCCTGGGATGCTGAGAGGGGACTCTATAATTCACCCCTCCACTTT. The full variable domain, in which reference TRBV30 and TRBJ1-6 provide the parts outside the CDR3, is SQTIHQWPATLVQPVGSPLSLECTVEGTSNPNLYWYRQAAGRGLQLLFYSVGIGQISSEVPQNLSASRPQDRQFILSSKKLLLSDSGFYLCAWDAERGLYNSPLHFGNGTRLTVT.